This T cell receptor beta chain was found in a study of shared clonotypes between healthy human individuals. Assay used: immunoSEQ multiplex PCR; TCRdb lists only in-frame clones, some missing. The sample contains fewer than 1.4 million clones, about 80% of which appear only once. This CDR3 is built from 16 residues. The sequenced material came from memory CD4+ T cells from PBMCs. Subset of the sample: CD45RA-negative fraction. J is TRBJ1-5 and V is TRBV1; the table names TRBD1, a call not compared with the DNA. TRBV1 is a pseudogene locus. The clonotype originates from a man aged 18-30 years in good health. Some clones in this sample may be carry-over from other donors' samples. CDR3 region: CTSSQDRLTSGQPQHF. Here the CDR3 DNA reads TGCACCAGCAGCCAAGACAGGTTAACCTCAGGTCAGCCCCAGCATTTT.